These 25 T cell receptor beta chains were all obtained from the same sample, sequenced in a study of T cell repertoires in aging, cancer and after chemotherapy. A mixed TRB-A/B primer pool amplified rearranged TRB by multiplex touch-down PCR. TCRdb redid the calling of the multiplex PCR reads with MiXCR, one entry per CDR3 protein. There are under 4,000 distinct CDR3 sequences in the sample; 25% to 30% occur only once, and around 21% lies in the top ten. The template was genomic DNA from peripheral blood, not RNA. The sample consisted of blood. The receptors originated from a human donor with a solid tumor.

This clonotype is large within its sample. The chain has TRBV29-1 and TRBJ1-2; no clear D gene. Germline CDR1 reads SQVTM; CDR2 reads ANQGSEA. The CDR3 has 11 residues. The ends were cut back, 2 bases at V and 8 bases at J, with 9 bases in the middle. The CDR3, as DNA: TGCAGCGTTGAACAGGCTATCGGCTACACCTTC. Translating gives CSVEQAIGYTF.

This sequence joins TRBV19 and TRBJ1-1; no clear D gene. CDR3 length: 15 amino acids. Between the trimmed V and J ends, which lost 5 bases and 3 bases, there was a span of 16 bases. The germline V gene encodes CDR1 LNHDA and CDR2 SQIVND (reference sequence). The CDR3 loop is CASSSVASGDTEAFF. The CDR3 bases are TGTGCCAGTAGTTCCGTAGCTTCGGGAGACACTGAAGCTTTCTTT.

Relative to its sample, this clonotype is medium-sized. The chain has TRBV29-1 and TRBJ1-2; TRBD1 matches 9 bases. Per the germline V gene, CDR1 is SQVTM and CDR2 is ANQGSEA. The CDR3 covers 14 residues. V lost 7 bases and J lost 7; bases outside the gene matches: 13. The CDR3 region has the DNA TGCAGCGCAAATACCGGGACAGGGACGGGTGGCTACACCTTC. Encoded protein: CSANTGTGTGGYTF.

The chain is built from TRBV4-2 and TRBJ2-1; 11 bases are shared with TRBD1. The CDR3 totals 19 residues. V lost 1 base and J lost 4; bases outside the gene matches: 12. The germline CDR1 and CDR2 sequences are LGHNA and YNFKEQ. CDR3 coding DNA: TGTGCCAGCAGCCAAGCAGCGGGACAGGGGGATGGTTGGTACAATGAGCAGTTCTTC. The encoded protein is CASSQAAGQGDGWYNEQFF.

This clonotype was counted only a few times. This chain uses TRBV6-5 with TRBJ1-1, with 9 nucleotides matching TRBD1. Trimming removed 5 bases from V and 1 base from J; junction bases left unmatched: 5. Per the germline V gene, CDR1 is MNHEY and CDR2 is SVGAGI. The CDR3 has 15 residues. The CDR3 region is CASSITGQGNTEAFF. The CDR3 nucleotides read TGTGCCAGCAGTATAACGGGACAGGGGAACACTGAAGCTTTCTTT.

This clonotype qualifies as medium-sized. The CDR3 reads CSVMDGAYEQYV. CDR3 sequence (DNA): TGCAGCGTCATGGATGGAGCCTACGAGCAGTACGTC. V gene TRBV29-1 combines with J gene TRBJ2-7; D ambiguous. With 6 bases removed from V and 2 bases from J, the gap between germline ends came to 11 bases. This CDR3 is 12 amino acids long. CDR1 is SQVTM, CDR2 ANQGSEA, per germline.

V usage is TRBV19 and J usage is TRBJ1-4, with D perhaps TRBD1 (5 bases). Trimming left V 6 bases short and J 8 bases short, with 13 bases between. The CDR3 contains 13 residues. Germline V gene lookup returns CDR1 LNHDA and CDR2 SQIVND (reference sequence). Here the CDR3 DNA reads TGTGCCAGTAGAGCCGGGAACAGGGAAAAACTGTTTTTT. Translated: CASRAGNREKLFF.

There are a few counts of this clonotype. The rearrangement uses TRBV5-1 and TRBJ2-5, with a tentative D call TRBD1 (5 bases). The V end was cut by 4 bases, the J end by 3 bases, with 7 bases between. The germline V gene encodes CDR1 SGHRS and CDR2 YFSETQ. The length of the CDR3 is 12 residues. For the CDR3, the DNA is TGCGCCAGCAGCAGGGGCGAAGAGACCCAGTACTTC. Translation gives CASSRGEETQYF.

The DNA of the CDR3 is TGCGCCAGCAGTGAAGTCAGGGGCCTTCGGAACGAGCAGTACTTC. This encodes CASSEVRGLRNEQYF. The rearrangement uses TRBV10-1 and TRBJ2-7, with a weak D call TRBD1 (6 bases). CDR1 WNHNN and CDR2 SYGVQD come from the germline V gene (reference sequence). With 3 bases removed from V and 5 bases from J, the gap between germline ends came to 17 bases. The CDR3 sequence is 15 residues long.

The rearrangement links TRBV6-5 to TRBJ1-6; D call uncertain. Germline values: CDR1 MNHEY, CDR2 SVGAGI. Trimming stripped 3 bases from V and 0 bases from J, with 18 bases between. CDR3 length equals 19 residues. The CDR3 spells CASSYGVDGPSSYNSPLHF. The CDR3, as DNA: TGTGCCAGCAGTTATGGGGTCGACGGCCCGAGCTCCTATAATTCACCCCTCCACTTT.

As for this clonotype: A much larger clone lies a single base off, so this may be a read error. The chain links TRBV15 to TRBJ1-6; D remains unclear. Germline CDR1 reads LNHNV; CDR2 reads YYDKDF (reference sequence). The CDR3 length is 13 residues. The V end lost 8 bases, the J end lost 12 bases, and 17 bases lay between the germline ends. Here the CDR3 DNA reads TGTGCCACCGCGGAGGGTTGGAGTTTACCCCTCCACTTT. This codes for CATAEGWSLPLHF.

This clonotype is large. The chain uses TRBV29-1 and TRBJ2-5; D unresolved. The ends were cut back, 4 bases at V and 0 bases at J, with 6 bases in the middle. Germline V CDR1 and CDR2: SQVTM, ANQGSEA. This CDR3 is 12 amino acids long. CDR3 residues: CSVAANQETQYF. CDR3 bases: TGCAGCGTTGCGGCAAACCAAGAGACCCAGTACTTC.

This clonotype was counted a few times. The chain links TRBV6-1 to TRBJ2-6, with 8 nucleotides matching TRBD1. Germline CDR1 and CDR2: MNHNS and SASEGT. After removal of 5 bases from V and 0 bases from J, the junction contained 6 bases not matched to a gene. The CDR3 loop spans 17 amino acids. The DNA of the CDR3 is TGTGCCAGCAGTCTAGGACAGGGAGTCTCTGGGGCCAACGTCCTGACTTTC. Its protein product is CASSLGQGVSGANVLTF.

The chain recombines TRBV5-6 with TRBJ2-7, with 9 bases aligning to TRBD1. Germline V gives CDR1 SGHDT, CDR2 YYEEEE. The CDR3 length is 16 residues. Germline trimming cut 4 bases from V and 6 bases from J; bases unmatched to any gene: 14. The CDR3 DNA reads as TGTGCCAGCAGCACCCAGGGACAGGGTCTCTTCATCGAGCAGTACTTC. This codes for CASSTQGQGLFIEQYF.

This clonotype was found a few times. The chain links TRBV6-6 to TRBJ2-1; D is unclear. The CDR3 consists of 15 residues. The germline V gene encodes CDR1 MNHNY and CDR2 SVGAGI (reference sequence). V was shortened by 2 bases and J by 0 bases, with 8 bases between the two germline ends. The CDR3 sequence: CASSYRVSSYNEQFF. Here the CDR3 DNA reads TGTGCCAGCAGTTACCGGGTCAGCTCCTACAATGAGCAGTTCTTC.

The chain recombines TRBV12-3 or TRBV12-4 with TRBJ1-5, with D possibly matching TRBD1 (6 bases). The V end lost 5 bases, the J end lost 4 bases, and 12 bases lay between the germline ends. There are 14 residues in the CDR3. The CDR3 DNA sequence: TGTGCCAGCAGTCCCCAACAGGGAAATCAGCCCCAGCATTTT. Translated, it gives CASSPQQGNQPQHF.

The J gene is TRBJ1-1, the V gene TRBV19; possibly TRBD1 for D (6 bases). Trimming cost V 5 bases and J 7 bases, with 11 bases left between them. Germline V gives CDR1 LNHDA, CDR2 SQIVND (reference sequence). CDR3 length: 12 residues. Here the CDR3 DNA reads TGTGCCAGTAGTCTAAAGGGGGGTGAAGCTTTCTTT. It encodes CASSLKGGEAFF.

CDR3 DNA: TGTGCCAGCAGTCACCCAGGGATCACTGAAGCTTTCTTT. Translated, it gives CASSHPGITEAFF. The chain recombines TRBV27 with TRBJ1-1, with D perhaps matching TRBD1 (5 bases). The V gene's germline CDR1 is MNHEY and CDR2 SMNVEV (reference sequence). This CDR3 has 13 residues. Deletions cut 5 bases from V and 4 bases from J, with 11 bases between.

The rearrangement uses TRBV27 and TRBJ2-1; TRBD2 aligns across 12 bases. CDR3 length equals 14 residues. Germline CDR1 reads MNHEY; CDR2 reads SMNVEV (reference sequence). V dropped 10 bases and J dropped 6; count of bases not matched to a gene: 7. The CDR3, as DNA: TGTGCCACTGCGAGGACTAGCGGGGTCAATGAGCAGTTCTTC. Amino acid sequence: CATARTSGVNEQFF.

This clonotype was observed a few times. The rearrangement joins TRBV7-2 to TRBJ1-1; D ambiguous. This CDR3 comprises 12 residues. CDR1 is SGHTA, CDR2 FQGNSA, per germline. With 11 bases removed from V and 4 bases from J, the gap between germline ends came to 14 bases. CDR3: CACGSVGTEAFF. Here the CDR3 DNA reads TGTGCCTGTGGAAGTGTGGGCACTGAAGCTTTCTTT.

This clonotype was seen more than once but under ten times. The chain couples TRBV7-9 to TRBJ2-3; 10 nucleotides line up with TRBD2. The V and J ends lost 5 bases and 1 base, in that order; junction bases with no gene match: 6. Germline CDR1 reads SEHNR; CDR2 reads FQNEAQ (reference sequence). CDR3 length: 16 residues. Written as DNA, the CDR3 is TGTGCCAGCAGCGCCGCCGGGACTAGCGGCACAGATACGCAGTATTTT. It yields the protein CASSAAGTSGTDTQYF.

This sequence joins TRBV20-1 and TRBJ2-1, with 9 positions matching TRBD2. The trim removed 7 bases at V and 7 bases at J, leaving 14 bases unmatched. The CDR3 loop spans 15 amino acids. Germline loops: CDR1 DFQATT, CDR2 SNEGSKA (reference sequence). Here the CDR3 reads CSVLGAGGYLNEQFF. The CDR3 bases are TGCAGTGTTTTAGGAGCGGGAGGCTACCTTAATGAGCAGTTCTTC.

This clonotype appeared a few times. This rearrangement joins TRBV6-1 to TRBJ1-4; TRBD1 aligns across 10 bases. This CDR3 spans 16 amino acids. Germline V gene data show CDR1 as MNHNS and CDR2 as SASEGT. With V trimmed by 1 base and J by 8 bases, 7 bases remained unmatched. DNA of the CDR3: TGTGCCAGCAGTGAAGAACTAGGGACAGGGGTGGAAAAACTGTTTTTT. It specifies CASSEELGTGVEKLFF.

This clonotype was seen more than once but under ten times. V gene TRBV15 combines with J gene TRBJ2-2, with D possibly being TRBD2 (6 bases). CDR1 is LNHNV, CDR2 YYDKDF, per germline (reference sequence). The germline V and J ends were trimmed by 1 base and 2 bases, with 20 bases remaining between them. The CDR3 is made up of 19 amino acids. The chain's CDR3 is CATSRAPPGGTANTGELFF. In nucleotides, the CDR3 is TGTGCCACCAGCAGAGCCCCCCCAGGAGGGACCGCCAACACCGGGGAGCTGTTTTTT.

Judged by abundance, this clonotype is medium-sized (0.01 to 0.1%). The gene calls are TRBV24-1 and TRBJ2-3, with a tentative D call TRBD2 (6 bases). Germline-derived CDR1 and CDR2 are KGHDR and SFDVKD. Between the trimmed V and J ends, which lost 3 bases and 3 bases, there was a span of 9 bases. CDR3 length equals 14 residues. In nucleotides, the CDR3 is TGTGCCACCAGTGATGGGGGGTTAACAGATACGCAGTATTTT. Encoded protein: CATSDGGLTDTQYF.